This T cell receptor beta chain derives from a study of beta chain bispecific antibodies for T cell cancers listed by TCRdb under 2021. Regarding the study in general: Healthy donor T cells were cocultured with T cell leukemia lines and bispecific antibodies, then TRBV sequencing of surviving cells measured the depletion of each TRBV family. Surface TRBV12 (TRBV12-3) was expressed on Jurkat cells, and surface TRBV5-5 was expressed on HPB-ALL cells. Study-level results and caveats: Cross-reactivity of the anti-TRBV5-5 antibody with TRBV5-6 was attributed to high sequence similarity between the two genes. Each sequenced sample mixed leukemia cell line cells with normal T cells, and most targeted TRBV signal came from the leukemia cells rather than normal T cells.

Libraries incorporated unique molecular identifier barcodes, which were used to quantify clonotypes. Qiagen AllPrep DNA/RNA Micro kits were used to isolate total RNA, and an Agilent TapeStation was used to check RNA quality. TCR beta libraries were constructed by 5' RACE, in which cDNA synthesis was followed by two PCR steps with TCR beta constant-region gene-specific primers. Sequencing of the TCR beta libraries was done on an Illumina MiSeq platform. On the study's bioinformatics: MIGEC, MiXCR and VDJtools were used to process the reads. The frequency of each clonotype was calculated as the fraction of all unique molecular identifiers in the sample that belonged to that clonotype. Nonfunctional TRBV genes classified in IMGT as pseudogenes or open reading frames, for example TRBV1, TRBV12-1 and TRBV21, were left out. Using fastp trimming at Q25 and MiXCR clonotype assembly, TCRdb reanalyzed the public sequencing data and kept in-frame beta chains. CDR3 protein sequences are deduplicated, and each keeps its most common genes and DNA. TCRdb assigned the V and J calls; the authors' analysis was not used. Here the sample has 20,000 to 25,000 distinct CDR3 sequences; approximately 2.4% occur a single time. The ten largest clones add up to under 35% of the sample.

T cells were expanded from blood mononuclear cells for 3 days with either the anti-CD3 antibody OKT3 or CD3/CD28 Dynabeads. Expanded T cells were maintained in RPMI 1640 supplemented with about 9.9% fetal bovine serum, recombinant human IL-2 (roughly 100 IU/ml) and IL-7 (roughly 5 ng/ml). Each coculture contained roughly 5 x 10^4 normal T cells, roughly 5 x 10^4 target cells and bispecific antibody in approximately 92 ul and was incubated for roughly 16 hours at 37 degrees C. Each bispecific antibody was composed of two single-chain variable fragments, which were expressed in a single-chain diabody format with a His tag. Effector T cells came from healthy human donors; peripheral blood mononuclear cells were isolated from leukapheresis samples by Ficoll density gradient centrifugation. Remarks on this clonotype: Which antigen it targets is not known. Per-nucleotide qualities are absent, and no much larger clonotype sits a single base away.

From the germline V gene (reference sequence), CDR1 is LNHDA and CDR2 is SQIVND. Between the V and J ends, shortened by 3 bases and 4 bases respectively, the junction contains 18 bases. The CDR3 measures 16 amino acids from cysteine to phenylalanine. Only the CDR3 region is kept as DNA, spanning 48 bases read in frame from base 1. The chain joins TRBV19 to TRBJ1-2, with no confident D gene call. Sequenced input: healthy donor T cells cultured with leukemia cells. The clonotype originates from a human donor in good health. Some clones in this sample may be carry-over from other donors' samples. The nucleotides read TGTGCCAGTAGTATCAGCTTTCTAGGGAAACCCTATGGCTACACCTTC. This yields the protein CASSISFLGKPYGYTF.